These 15 T cell receptor beta chains were sequenced from one sample in a study of radiation and T cells in renal cell carcinoma. The protocol was immunoSEQ multiplex PCR, while the TCRdb copy is restricted to in-frame clones and leaves out a portion. The sample shows 70,000 to 90,000 clones, just over 85% of them seen only once. The time point here: blood 2 weeks post-SBRT. Stated treatment: 15 Gy SBRT to primary tumor, nephrectomy 4 weeks later. This sample comprised blood, obtained from a patient whose treatment included radiotherapy and nephrectomy. The origin of the receptors is a woman in her 50s with renal cell carcinoma.

The CDR3 DNA reads TGTGCCAGCAGTGACCGAAGCTCTGGAAACACCATATATTTT. Amino acid sequence: CASSDRSSGNTIYF. The J gene is TRBJ1-3, the V gene TRBV2; D not resolved. With 3 bases removed from V and 0 bases from J, the gap between germline ends came to 6 bases. Germline values: CDR1 SNHLY, CDR2 FYNNEI. CDR3 length equals 14 residues.

V gene TRBV19 combines with J gene TRBJ2-6; unclear D gene. CDR1 is LNHDA, CDR2 SQIVND, per germline (reference sequence). The CDR3 has 14 residues. The V gene lost 5 bases and the J gene lost 0 bases, with 5 bases spanning the gap. The CDR3 region is CASSSNSGANVLTF. For the CDR3, the DNA is TGTGCCAGTAGTTCAAACTCTGGGGCCAACGTCCTGACTTTC.

In nucleotides, the CDR3 is TGTGCCAGCAGTTACCCCGGACAGGGAGAAGAGACCCAGTACTTC. Translating it yields CASSYPGQGEETQYF. The chain employs TRBV6-5 and TRBJ2-5, with 8 bases fitting TRBD1. V was pared by 2 bases and J by 3 bases, with 5 bases of the junction left unmatched. The CDR3 has 15 residues. The germline gives CDR1 MNHEY, CDR2 SVGAGI.

The V and J genes are TRBV7-2 and TRBJ2-3; the D is unclear. V was trimmed by 5 bases and J by 0 bases, leaving 15 bases between them. Germline lookup yields CDR1 SGHTA and CDR2 FQGNSA. This CDR3 comprises 16 residues. The CDR3 protein is CASSRPQIPSTDTQYF. The CDR3 DNA reads as TGTGCCAGCAGCCGACCTCAAATCCCTAGCACAGATACGCAGTATTTT.

The chain recombines TRBV6-1 with TRBJ2-3; D may be TRBD2 (5 bases). The CDR3 is 15 amino acids. V gave up 2 bases and J gave up 6 bases, with 15 bases separating them. Looked up from germline, CDR1 is MNHNS and CDR2 is SASEGT. This chain's CDR3 is CASSENPLAPDTQYF. The CDR3 DNA is TGTGCCAGCAGTGAAAATCCCCTAGCCCCCGATACGCAGTATTTT.

The chain employs TRBV14 and TRBJ2-7; D call uncertain. Germline assignment: CDR1 SGHDN and CDR2 FVKESK. The CDR3 sequence is 10 residues long. The ends were cut back, 5 bases at V and 3 bases at J, with 2 bases in the middle. The CDR3 DNA is TGTGCCAGCAGCAGCTACGAGCAGTACTTC. The encoded protein is CASSSYEQYF.

The V call is TRBV5-1, the J call TRBJ1-2; D ambiguous. V shed 5 bases and J shed 1 base, with 12 bases lying between them. This CDR3 has 14 amino acids. CDR1 SGHRS and CDR2 YFSETQ come from the germline V gene. CDR3 residues: CASREGPGNYGYTF. The CDR3 nucleotides read TGCGCCAGCAGGGAAGGTCCGGGTAACTATGGCTACACCTTC.

The chain combines TRBV19 with TRBJ2-6; D is perhaps TRBD1 (6 bases). The CDR3 consists of 17 residues. V lost 6 bases and J 1 base, leaving 16 bases between the germline ends. Germline V CDR1 and CDR2: LNHDA, SQIVND (reference sequence). DNA of the CDR3: TGTGCCAGTAGCCTACAGGGCCCCTGGTCTGGGGCCAACGTCCTGACTTTC. Translated, it gives CASSLQGPWSGANVLTF.

CDR3 loop: CASSYSPGAGEKLFF. The CDR3 DNA reads TGTGCCAGCAGTTACTCGCCCGGGGCGGGGGAAAAACTGTTTTTT. This chain connects TRBV6-5 to TRBJ1-4, with D possibly TRBD1 on 5 matching bases. Germline V gives CDR1 MNHEY, CDR2 SVGAGI. V was trimmed by 0 bases and J by 8 bases, leaving 13 bases between them. The CDR3 spans 15 residues.

J is TRBJ2-3 and V is TRBV30; 9 nucleotides agree with TRBD2. V lost 1 base to trimming and J lost 2 bases; unmatched junction nucleotides: 7. Per the germline V gene, CDR1 is GTSNPN and CDR2 is SVGIG (reference sequence). The CDR3 runs to 16 residues. The CDR3 DNA reads TGTGCCTGGAGTGCCCTAGCGGGGACATTCACAGATACGCAGTATTTT. Its translation: CAWSALAGTFTDTQYF.

A few counts support this clone. The chain has TRBV7-2 and TRBJ2-7; D is undetermined. Germline V gene lookup returns CDR1 SGHTA and CDR2 FQGNSA. This CDR3 has 11 residues. The V gene lost 6 bases and the J gene lost 6 bases, with 9 bases spanning the gap. The CDR3 bases are TGTGCCAGCAGGCAAGAGTCCGAGCAGTACTTC. The encoded protein is CASRQESEQYF.

This clone was picked up one time. The chain recombines TRBV19 with TRBJ1-5; no reliable D call. There are 12 residues in the CDR3. V was shortened by 4 bases and J by 10 bases, with 11 bases between the two germline ends. CDR1 and CDR2 (germline): LNHDA, SQIVND (reference sequence). This chain's CDR3 is CASSTQIPPQHF. CDR3 coding DNA: TGTGCCAGTAGTACCCAAATCCCCCCCCAGCATTTT.

A single count supports this clone. V gene TRBV28 combines with J gene TRBJ2-3; perhaps D is TRBD1 or TRBD2 (6 bases each). This CDR3 has 16 amino acids. Germline V gives CDR1 MDHEN, CDR2 SYDVKM. V was trimmed by 2 bases and J by 6 bases, leaving 18 bases between them. The CDR3 nucleotides read TGTGCCAGCAGTTTAGGTCGTCTTATGGGGGGCGATACGCAGTATTTT. Translated: CASSLGRLMGGDTQYF.

The CDR3 DNA sequence: TGTGCCAGCATTCGAACCGGCCGGGTCGATGAGCAGTTCTTC. Its protein product is CASIRTGRVDEQFF. This chain joins TRBV7-2 and TRBJ2-1; D unclear. Germline-derived CDR1 and CDR2 are SGHTA and FQGNSA. This CDR3 spans 14 amino acids. Trimming removed 7 bases at V and 8 bases at J, with 18 bases between.

This chain joins TRBV25-1 and TRBJ1-5; no firm D call. Between the trimmed V and J ends, which lost 4 bases and 4 bases, there was a span of 8 bases. This CDR3 has 13 residues. CDR1 and CDR2 from the germline V gene are MGHDK and SYGVNS. The CDR3 here is CASSGAGNQPQHF. CDR3 nucleotide sequence: TGTGCCAGCAGTGGCGCGGGGAATCAGCCCCAGCATTTT. Complete variable domain (other parts from reference TRBV25-1 and TRBJ1-5): EADIYQTPRYLVIGTGKKITLECSQTMGHDKMYWYQQDPGMELHLIHYSYGVNSTEKGDLSSESTVSRIRTEHFPLTLESARPSHTSQYLCASSGAGNQPQHFGDGTRLSIL.